This TCR beta chain came from a study of cytomegalovirus exposure and HLA in healthy donors. About this clone itself: As yet, its antigen is unknown.

Use of 60 Vbeta and 13 Jbeta primers characterized the PCR. The repertoire was sequenced with immunoSEQ multiplex PCR; TCRdb's copy has only in-frame clones and lacks some. Of about 180,000 clones in the sample, 70% to 85% are singletons; the top ten hold 1.4%. Study-level findings and limits: CMV serostatus was the sole immune exposure data available. A later analysis appeared to link common viral pathogens to several of the most significant clusters.

This TCR was recovered from a man aged 18 to 30 in good health and CMV-seronegative. The sequencing sample was made of PBMCs.

The chain's CDR3 is CASSPVTGLLAGELFF. The CDR3 region has the DNA TGTGCCAGCAGTCCCGTTACAGGGTTATTGGCCGGGGAGCTGTTTTTT. The chain links TRBV7-8 to TRBJ2-2; D might be TRBD1 (6 bases). Per the germline V gene, CDR1 is SGHVS and CDR2 is FQNEAQ. The CDR3 is 16 residues long. Trimming shortened V by 6 bases and J by 6 bases, and 20 bases separated the two germline ends.